This TCR beta chain derives from a study of T-cell memory formation after mild COVID-19. From the 5' RACE reads, TCRdb called clonotypes with MiXCR, one entry per CDR3 protein. The sample has a few hundred thousand distinct CDR3 sequences, 15% to 20% seen once. General study results and limits: Clones contracting across day 15 to 85 had a balanced CD4/CD8 profile; later expanding clones leaned CD4+. In pre-infection memory, a portion of responding clones appeared, which suggested that cross-reactive memory joined.

This clonotype occurred a few times. No antigen is known for it. Trimming cost V 4 bases and J 5 bases; bases outside gene matches: 6. Germline CDR1 and CDR2: SGHRS and YFSETQ. This CDR3 spans 14 amino acids. The clonotype comes from a man aged 18 to 35 who had mild COVID-19 (a few samples of this study predate the infection). Cell type and time point are not known. The chain recombines TRBV5-1 with TRBJ2-1; 7 bases are shared with TRBD2. Specimen: PBMCs or a T cell subset sorted from them (not recorded which). Here the CDR3 DNA reads TGCGCCAGCAGCCCCCCGGCGGGGGACAATGAGCAGTTCTTC. Protein product: CASSPPAGDNEQFF.